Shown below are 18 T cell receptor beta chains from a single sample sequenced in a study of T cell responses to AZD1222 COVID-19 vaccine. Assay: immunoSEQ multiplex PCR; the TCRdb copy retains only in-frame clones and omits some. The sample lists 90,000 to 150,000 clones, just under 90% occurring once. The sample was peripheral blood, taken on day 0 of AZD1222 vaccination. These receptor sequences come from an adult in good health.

The CDR3 DNA follows: TGTGCCAGCAGCCCGTCGGGGGCCGCCATAAGCTACACCTTC. Amino acids: CASSPSGAAISYTF. The gene calls are TRBV7-6 and TRBJ1-2, with D possibly matching TRBD1 (6 bases). Trimming took 5 bases from V and 9 from J, leaving 19 bases between them. This CDR3 is built from 14 residues. Per germline, CDR1 SGHVS and CDR2 FNYEAQ.

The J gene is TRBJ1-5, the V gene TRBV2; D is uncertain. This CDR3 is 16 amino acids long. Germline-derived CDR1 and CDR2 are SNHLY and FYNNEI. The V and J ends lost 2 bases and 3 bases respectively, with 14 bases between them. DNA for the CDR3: TGTGCCAGCAGTGAAATGACCATTTGGGCCAATCAGCCCCAGCATTTT. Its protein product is CASSEMTIWANQPQHF.

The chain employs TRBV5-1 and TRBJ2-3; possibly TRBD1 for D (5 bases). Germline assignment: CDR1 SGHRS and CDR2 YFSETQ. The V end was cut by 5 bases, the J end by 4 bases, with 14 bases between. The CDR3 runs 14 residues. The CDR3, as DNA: TGCGCCAGCAGTTCGACAGCCCGTCCAGATACGCAGTATTTT. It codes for CASSSTARPDTQYF.

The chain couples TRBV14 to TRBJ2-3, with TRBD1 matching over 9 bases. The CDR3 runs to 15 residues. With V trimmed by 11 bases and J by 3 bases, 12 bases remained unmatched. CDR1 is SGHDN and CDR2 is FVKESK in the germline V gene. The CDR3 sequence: CASNKQGAKTDTQYF. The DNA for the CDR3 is TGTGCCTCAAACAAACAGGGGGCGAAGACAGATACGCAGTATTTT.

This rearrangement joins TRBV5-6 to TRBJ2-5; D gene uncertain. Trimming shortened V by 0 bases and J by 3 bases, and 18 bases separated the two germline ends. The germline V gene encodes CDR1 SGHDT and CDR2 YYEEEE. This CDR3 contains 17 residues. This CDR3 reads CASSLGDYTPPEETQYF. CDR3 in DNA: TGTGCCAGCAGCTTGGGAGATTACACCCCCCCCGAAGAGACCCAGTACTTC.

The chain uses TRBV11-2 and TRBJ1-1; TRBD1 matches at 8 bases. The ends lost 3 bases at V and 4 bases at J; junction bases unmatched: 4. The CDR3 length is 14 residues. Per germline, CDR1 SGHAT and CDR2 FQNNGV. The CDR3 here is CASSLGQALTEAFF. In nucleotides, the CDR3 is TGTGCCAGCAGCTTGGGACAGGCCCTCACTGAAGCTTTCTTT.

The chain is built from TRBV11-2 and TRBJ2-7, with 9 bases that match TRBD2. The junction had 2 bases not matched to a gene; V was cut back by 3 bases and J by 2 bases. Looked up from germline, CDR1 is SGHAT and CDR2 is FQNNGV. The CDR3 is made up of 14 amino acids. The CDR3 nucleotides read TGTGCCAGCAGCTTTCCTAGCGGGGCCTACGAGCAGTACTTC. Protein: CASSFPSGAYEQYF.

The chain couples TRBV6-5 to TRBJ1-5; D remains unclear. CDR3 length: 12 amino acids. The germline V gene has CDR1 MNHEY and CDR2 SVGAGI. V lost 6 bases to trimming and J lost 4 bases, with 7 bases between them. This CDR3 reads CASRTYNQPQHF. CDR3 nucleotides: TGTGCCAGCAGGACGTATAATCAGCCCCAGCATTTT.

The CDR3: CAQSASGGRAYEQYF. The CDR3, as DNA: TGTGCCCAATCCGCTAGCGGGGGACGCGCCTACGAGCAGTACTTC. The chain uses TRBV30 and TRBJ2-7, with TRBD2 matching over 10 bases. The V and J ends lost 8 bases and 2 bases, in that order; junction bases with no gene match: 12. The germline V gene encodes CDR1 GTSNPN and CDR2 SVGIG (reference sequence). The CDR3 covers 15 residues.

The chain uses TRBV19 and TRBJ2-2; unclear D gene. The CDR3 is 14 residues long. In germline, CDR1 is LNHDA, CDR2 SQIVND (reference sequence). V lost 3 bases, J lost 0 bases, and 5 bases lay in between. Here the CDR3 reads CASSIQSNTGELFF. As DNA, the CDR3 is TGTGCCAGTAGTATCCAATCGAACACCGGGGAGCTGTTTTTT.

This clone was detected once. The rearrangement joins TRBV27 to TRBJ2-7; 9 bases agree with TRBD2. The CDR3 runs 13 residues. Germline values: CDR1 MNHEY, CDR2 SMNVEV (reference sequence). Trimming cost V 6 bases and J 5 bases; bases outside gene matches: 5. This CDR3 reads CASSRGLAHEQYF. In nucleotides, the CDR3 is TGTGCCAGCAGCCGGGGACTAGCACACGAGCAGTACTTC.

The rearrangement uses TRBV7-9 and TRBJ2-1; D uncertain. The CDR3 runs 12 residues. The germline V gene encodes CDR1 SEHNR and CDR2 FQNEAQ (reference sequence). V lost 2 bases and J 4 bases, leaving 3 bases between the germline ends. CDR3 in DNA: TGTGCCAGCAGCTTAAATTACAATGAGCAGTTCTTC. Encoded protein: CASSLNYNEQFF.

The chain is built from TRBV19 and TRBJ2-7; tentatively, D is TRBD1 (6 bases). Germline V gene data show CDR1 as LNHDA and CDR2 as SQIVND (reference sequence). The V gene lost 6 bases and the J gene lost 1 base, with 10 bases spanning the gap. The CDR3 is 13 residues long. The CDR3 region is CASSVQGSYEQYF. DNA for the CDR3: TGTGCCAGTAGCGTACAGGGTTCCTACGAGCAGTACTTC.

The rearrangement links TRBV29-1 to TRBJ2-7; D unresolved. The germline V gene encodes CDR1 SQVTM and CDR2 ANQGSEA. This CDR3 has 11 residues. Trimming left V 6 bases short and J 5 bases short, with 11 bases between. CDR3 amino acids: CSVGFGDEQYF. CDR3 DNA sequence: TGCAGCGTAGGCTTTGGCGACGAGCAGTACTTC.

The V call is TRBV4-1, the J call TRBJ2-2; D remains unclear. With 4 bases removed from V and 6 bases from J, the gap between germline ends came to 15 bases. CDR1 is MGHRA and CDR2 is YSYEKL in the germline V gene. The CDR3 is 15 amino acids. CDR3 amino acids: CASSRLGREAGELFF. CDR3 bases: TGCGCCAGCAGCCGTCTCGGACGTGAGGCCGGGGAGCTGTTTTTT.

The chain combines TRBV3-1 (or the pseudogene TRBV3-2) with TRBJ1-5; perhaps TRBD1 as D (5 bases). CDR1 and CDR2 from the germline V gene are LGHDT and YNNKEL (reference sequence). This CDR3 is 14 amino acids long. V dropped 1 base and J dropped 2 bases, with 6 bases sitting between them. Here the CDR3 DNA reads TGTGCCAGCAGCCAAGGAGGGGGCAATCAGCCCCAGCATTTT. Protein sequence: CASSQGGGNQPQHF.

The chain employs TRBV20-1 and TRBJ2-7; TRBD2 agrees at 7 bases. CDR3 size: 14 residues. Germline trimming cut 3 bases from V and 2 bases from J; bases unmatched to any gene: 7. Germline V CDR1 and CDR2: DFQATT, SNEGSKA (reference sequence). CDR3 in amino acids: CSASTGLSPYEQYF. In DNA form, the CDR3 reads TGCAGTGCTAGTACGGGACTAAGCCCCTACGAGCAGTACTTC.

In nucleotides, the CDR3 is TGCGCCAGCAGCTTGGACCAGGGTAGAAACATTCAGTACTTC. This translates into CASSLDQGRNIQYF. The chain combines TRBV5-1 with TRBJ2-4, with D tentatively TRBD1 (5 bases). V lost 0 bases and J 6 bases, leaving 10 bases between the germline ends. Germline CDR1 SGHRS, CDR2 YFSETQ. This CDR3 is built from 14 residues.